The 10 T cell receptor beta chains below come from one sample, sequenced in a study of blood T cell repertoires in COVID-19. Using immunoSEQ multiplex PCR, the repertoire was profiled, and TCRdb retains in-frame clones only, with some absent. The repertoire includes 57,000 or so clones, just under 85% of them detected once, and 5.3% sits in the top ten. Input material: peripheral blood. The receptors originated from a man aged 65-85 years with acute or convalescent COVID-19.

In nucleotides, the CDR3 is TGTGCCAGCAGTTTAAAGGCGGGGGAGACCCAGTACTTC. The encoded protein is CASSLKAGETQYF. This chain joins TRBV27 and TRBJ2-5; D is perhaps TRBD2 (6 bases). CDR1 is MNHEY, CDR2 SMNVEV, per germline (reference sequence). V was cut by 2 bases and J by 5 bases, with 9 bases left in between. This CDR3 is built from 13 residues.

The V gene is TRBV5-1, the J gene TRBJ2-2, with no clear D. The CDR3 runs 13 residues. Deletions cut 3 bases from V and 6 bases from J, with 9 bases between. Germline lookup yields CDR1 SGHRS and CDR2 YFSETQ. The CDR3 DNA is TGCGCCAGCAGCTCTGCGGCCCCCGGGGAGCTGTTTTTT. It encodes CASSSAAPGELFF.

In DNA form, the CDR3 reads TGTGCCATCAGCCGCGGGAGGGGGAACACTGAAGCTTTCTTT. Translating it yields CAISRGRGNTEAFF. The rearrangement joins TRBV10-3 to TRBJ1-1; maybe TRBD1 (5 bases). Germline V gene data show CDR1 as ENHRY and CDR2 as SYGVKD. The CDR3 contains 14 residues. V gave up 6 bases and J gave up 1 base, with 12 bases separating them.

This sequence joins TRBV5-8 and TRBJ2-7; a weak D match, TRBD2 (6 bases). V was pared by 2 bases and J by 5 bases, with 11 bases between. CDR1 is SGHTS and CDR2 is YDEGEE in the germline V gene. The CDR3 runs 13 residues. The CDR3 is CASSLNRGNEQYF. In DNA form, the CDR3 reads TGTGCCAGCAGCTTAAACCGGGGGAACGAGCAGTACTTC.

The chain links TRBV10-2 to TRBJ2-7; no clear D gene. Trimming stripped 6 bases from V and 2 bases from J, with 11 bases between. The CDR3 is 13 residues long. CDR1 is WSHSY, CDR2 SAAADI, per germline. The chain's CDR3 is CASRAGIAYEQYF. CDR3 nucleotide sequence: TGCGCCAGCAGGGCAGGCATCGCCTACGAGCAGTACTTC.

This clone was seen once. V gene TRBV11-2 combines with J gene TRBJ2-1; the D gene is possibly TRBD2 (5 bases). V dropped 3 bases and J dropped 4 bases, with 16 bases sitting between them. The CDR3 is 16 residues long. Germline V gene data show CDR1 as SGHAT and CDR2 as FQNNGV. The CDR3 sequence: CASSFSAVWDYNEQFF. CDR3 coding DNA: TGTGCCAGCAGCTTTTCAGCGGTTTGGGATTACAATGAGCAGTTCTTC.

The CDR3, as DNA: TGTGCCAGCACCGGGGGGGGGACCATCTCCTACGAGCAGTACTTC. Amino acid sequence: CASTGGGTISYEQYF. The chain couples TRBV11-2 to TRBJ2-7, with 8 bases matching TRBD2. Losses at the gene ends were 7 bases for V and 0 bases for J; bases not matched to a gene: 8. This CDR3 contains 15 residues. The V gene's germline CDR1 is SGHAT and CDR2 FQNNGV. Together with reference TRBV11-2 and TRBJ2-7, the CDR3 gives the full variable domain: EAGVAQSPRYKIIEKRQSVAFWCNPISGHATLYWYQQILGQGPKLLIQFQNNGVVDDSQLPKDRFSAERLKGVDSTLKIQPAKLEDSAVYLCASTGGGTISYEQYFGPGTRLTVT.

This clone was counted a single time. This chain uses TRBV15 with TRBJ2-5; TRBD1 matches 7 bases. Germline CDR1 reads LNHNV; CDR2 reads YYDKDF (reference sequence). The CDR3 sequence is 13 residues long. J lost 2 bases, V lost 8 bases, and 5 bases had no gene match. The DNA for the CDR3 is TGTGCCACCCGCCGGGACAGACAAGAGACCCAGTACTTC. This codes for CATRRDRQETQYF.

The chain couples TRBV19 to TRBJ2-1, with a possible D match to TRBD2 (5 bases). Germline V CDR1 and CDR2: LNHDA, SQIVND (reference sequence). The CDR3 covers 15 residues. V shed 5 bases and J shed 7 bases, with 18 bases lying between them. The chain's CDR3 is CASSPGRATGNEQFF. The CDR3 DNA reads as TGTGCCAGTAGTCCGGGCCGGGCCACGGGAAATGAGCAGTTCTTC.

The rearrangement links TRBV18 to TRBJ1-3; TRBD1 matches at 9 bases. The trim removed 3 bases at V and 1 base at J, leaving 7 bases unmatched. CDR1 is KGHSH, CDR2 LQKENI, per germline. This CDR3 has 17 residues. CDR3 in amino acids: CASSPGTGKMSGNTIYF. The CDR3 region has the DNA TGTGCCAGCTCACCCGGGACAGGGAAGATGTCTGGAAACACCATATATTTT.